The clone carrying this T cell receptor (beta chain) was observed a handful of times. The antigen is undetermined. The data are from a study of T cell responses to AZD1222 COVID-19 vaccine. Study results and limitations: Clonal diversity was possibly underestimated; the donors were predominantly white British and more often female.

Germline V gene sequence: CDR1 MNHNY, CDR2 SVGAGI (reference sequence). Trimming cost V 5 bases and J 1 base; bases outside gene matches: 9. This CDR3 has 16 residues. Generated by immunoSEQ multiplex PCR, the TCRdb table keeps only in-frame clones and is missing some. The data contain 50,000 or so clones, 70% to 80% of them singletons. Material: peripheral blood, obtained 28 days after the second AZD1222 dose. The chain is built from TRBV6-6 and TRBJ1-1; 8 bases line up with TRBD1. This clonotype originated in an adult who received the AZD1222 COVID-19 vaccine. The CDR3 nucleotides read TGTGCCAGCAGTCGATCAGGGACAGGAGAGAACACTGAAGCTTTCTTT. Amino acid sequence: CASSRSGTGENTEAFF.